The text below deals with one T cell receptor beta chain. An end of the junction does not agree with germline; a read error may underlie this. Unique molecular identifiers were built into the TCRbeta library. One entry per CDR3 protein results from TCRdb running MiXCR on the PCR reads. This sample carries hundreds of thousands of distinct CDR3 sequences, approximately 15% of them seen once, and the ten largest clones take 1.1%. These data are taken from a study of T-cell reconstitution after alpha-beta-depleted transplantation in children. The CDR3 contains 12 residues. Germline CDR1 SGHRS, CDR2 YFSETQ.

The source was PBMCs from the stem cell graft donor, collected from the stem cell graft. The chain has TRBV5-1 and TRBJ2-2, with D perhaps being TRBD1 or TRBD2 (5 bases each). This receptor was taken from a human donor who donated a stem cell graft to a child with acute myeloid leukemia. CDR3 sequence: CASSWNTGDLFF. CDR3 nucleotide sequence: TGCGCCAGCAGCTGGAACACCGGGGACCTGTTTTTT. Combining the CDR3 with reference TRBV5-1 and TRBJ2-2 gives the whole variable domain KAGVTQTPRYLIKTRGQQVTLSCSPISGHRSVSWYQQTPGQGLQFLFEYFSETQRNKGNFPGRFSGRQFSNSRSEMNVSTLELGDSALYLCASSWNTGDLFFGEGSRLTVL.